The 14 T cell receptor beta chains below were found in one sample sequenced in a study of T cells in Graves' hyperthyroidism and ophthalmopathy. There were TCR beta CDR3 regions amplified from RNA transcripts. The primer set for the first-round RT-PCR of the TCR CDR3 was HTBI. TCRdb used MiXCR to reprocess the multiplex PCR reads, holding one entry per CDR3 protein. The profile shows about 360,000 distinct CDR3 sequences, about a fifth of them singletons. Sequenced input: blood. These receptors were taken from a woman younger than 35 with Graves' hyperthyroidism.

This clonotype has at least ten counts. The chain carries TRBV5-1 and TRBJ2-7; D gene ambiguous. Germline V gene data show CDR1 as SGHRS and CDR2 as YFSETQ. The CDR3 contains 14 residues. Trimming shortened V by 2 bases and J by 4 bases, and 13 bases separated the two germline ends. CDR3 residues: CASSFGLLGYEQYF. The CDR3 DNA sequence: TGCGCCAGCAGCTTTGGATTGTTGGGGTACGAGCAGTACTTC.

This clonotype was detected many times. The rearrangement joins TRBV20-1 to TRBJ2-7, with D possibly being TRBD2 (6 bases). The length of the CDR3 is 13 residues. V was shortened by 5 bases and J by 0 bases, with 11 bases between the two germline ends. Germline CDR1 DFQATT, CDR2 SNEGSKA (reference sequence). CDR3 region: CSAWTTSSYEQYF. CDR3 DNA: TGCAGTGCTTGGACTACGAGCTCCTACGAGCAGTACTTC.

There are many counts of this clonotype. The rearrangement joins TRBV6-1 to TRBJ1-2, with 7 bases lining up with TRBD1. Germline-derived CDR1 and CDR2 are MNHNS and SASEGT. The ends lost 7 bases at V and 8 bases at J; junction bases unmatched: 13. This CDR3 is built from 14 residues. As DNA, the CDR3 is TGTGCCAGCAAATTGGACAGGCCTTCTGTGGGCTACACCTTC. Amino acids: CASKLDRPSVGYTF.

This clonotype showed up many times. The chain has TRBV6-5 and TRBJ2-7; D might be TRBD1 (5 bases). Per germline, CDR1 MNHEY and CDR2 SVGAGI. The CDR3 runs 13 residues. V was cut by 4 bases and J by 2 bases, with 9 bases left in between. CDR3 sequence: CASSSTEAYEQYF. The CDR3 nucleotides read TGTGCCAGCAGTTCGACAGAAGCCTACGAGCAGTACTTC.

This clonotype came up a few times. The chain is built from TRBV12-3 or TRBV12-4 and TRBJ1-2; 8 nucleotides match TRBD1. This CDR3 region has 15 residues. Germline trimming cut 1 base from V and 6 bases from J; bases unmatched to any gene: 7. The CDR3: CASSLGAGGRHGYTF. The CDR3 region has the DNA TGTGCCAGCAGTTTAGGGGCAGGGGGCCGTCATGGCTACACCTTC.

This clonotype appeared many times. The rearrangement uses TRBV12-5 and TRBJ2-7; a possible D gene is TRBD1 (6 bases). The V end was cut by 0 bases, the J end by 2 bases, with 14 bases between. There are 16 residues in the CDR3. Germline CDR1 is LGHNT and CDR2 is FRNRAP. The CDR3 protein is CASGLVLGRGPYEQYF. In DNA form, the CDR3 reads TGTGCTAGTGGTTTGGTACTGGGCAGGGGCCCCTACGAGCAGTACTTC.

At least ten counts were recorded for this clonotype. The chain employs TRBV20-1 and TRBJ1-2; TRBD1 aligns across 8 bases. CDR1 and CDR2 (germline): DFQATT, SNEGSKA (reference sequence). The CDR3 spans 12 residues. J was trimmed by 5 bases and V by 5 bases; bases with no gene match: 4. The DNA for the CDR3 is TGCAGTGCTGCCCAGGGGGCGTATGGCTACACCTTC. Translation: CSAAQGAYGYTF.

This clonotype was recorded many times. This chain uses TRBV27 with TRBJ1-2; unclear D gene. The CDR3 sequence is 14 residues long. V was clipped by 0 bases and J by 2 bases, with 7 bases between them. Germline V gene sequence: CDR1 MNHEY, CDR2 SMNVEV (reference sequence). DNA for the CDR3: TGTGCCAGCAGTTTATCACGCATGAACTATGGCTACACCTTC. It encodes CASSLSRMNYGYTF.

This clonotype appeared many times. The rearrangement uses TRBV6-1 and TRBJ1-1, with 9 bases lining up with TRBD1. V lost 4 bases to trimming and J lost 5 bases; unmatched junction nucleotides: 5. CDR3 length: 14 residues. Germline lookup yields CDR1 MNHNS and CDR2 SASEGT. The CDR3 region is CASSGGQGRTEAFF. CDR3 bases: TGTGCCAGCAGTGGGGGACAGGGAAGGACTGAAGCTTTCTTT.

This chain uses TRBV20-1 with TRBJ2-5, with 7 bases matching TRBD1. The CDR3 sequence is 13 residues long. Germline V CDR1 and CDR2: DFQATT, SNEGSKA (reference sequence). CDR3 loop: CSSNSDREETQYF. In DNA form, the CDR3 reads TGCAGCTCGAACTCCGACAGGGAAGAGACCCAGTACTTC.

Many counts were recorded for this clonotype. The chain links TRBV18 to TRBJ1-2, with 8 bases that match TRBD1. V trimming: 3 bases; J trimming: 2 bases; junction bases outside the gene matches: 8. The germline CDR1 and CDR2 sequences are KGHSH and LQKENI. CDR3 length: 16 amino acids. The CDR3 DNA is TGTGCCAGCTCACCGCTGGACAGGGCGGGAAACTATGGCTACACCTTC. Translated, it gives CASSPLDRAGNYGYTF.

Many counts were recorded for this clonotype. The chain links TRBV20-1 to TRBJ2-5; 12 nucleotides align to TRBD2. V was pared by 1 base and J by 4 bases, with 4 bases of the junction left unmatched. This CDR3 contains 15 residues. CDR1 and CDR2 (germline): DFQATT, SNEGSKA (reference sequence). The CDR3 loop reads CSARGPSGGAETQYF. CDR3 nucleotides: TGCAGTGCTAGAGGCCCTAGCGGGGGGGCAGAGACCCAGTACTTC.

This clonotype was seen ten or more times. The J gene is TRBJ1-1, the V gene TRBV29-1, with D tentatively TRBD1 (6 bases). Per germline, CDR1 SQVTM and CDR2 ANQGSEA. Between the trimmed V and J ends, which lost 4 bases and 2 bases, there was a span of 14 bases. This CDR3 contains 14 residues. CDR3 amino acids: CSVVPGGYNTEAFF. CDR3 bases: TGCAGCGTTGTGCCCGGGGGCTACAACACTGAAGCTTTCTTT.

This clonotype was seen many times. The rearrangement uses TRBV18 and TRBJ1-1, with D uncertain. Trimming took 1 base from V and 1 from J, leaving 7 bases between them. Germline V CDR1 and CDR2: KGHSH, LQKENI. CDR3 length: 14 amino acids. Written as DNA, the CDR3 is TGTGCCAGCTCACCACTCGGACGGAACACTGAAGCTTTCTTT. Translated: CASSPLGRNTEAFF.